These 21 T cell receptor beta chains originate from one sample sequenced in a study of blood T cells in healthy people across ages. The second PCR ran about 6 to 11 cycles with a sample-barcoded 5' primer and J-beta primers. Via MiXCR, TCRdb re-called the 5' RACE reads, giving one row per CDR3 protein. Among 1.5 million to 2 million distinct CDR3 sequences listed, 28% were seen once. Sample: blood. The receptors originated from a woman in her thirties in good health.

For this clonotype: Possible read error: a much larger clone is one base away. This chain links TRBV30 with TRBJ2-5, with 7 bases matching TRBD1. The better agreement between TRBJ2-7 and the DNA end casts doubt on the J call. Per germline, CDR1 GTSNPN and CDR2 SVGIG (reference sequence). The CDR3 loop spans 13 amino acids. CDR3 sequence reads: CTWSRGQTYEQYF. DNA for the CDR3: TGTACCTGGAGTAGGGGACAGACCTACGAGCAGTACTTC.

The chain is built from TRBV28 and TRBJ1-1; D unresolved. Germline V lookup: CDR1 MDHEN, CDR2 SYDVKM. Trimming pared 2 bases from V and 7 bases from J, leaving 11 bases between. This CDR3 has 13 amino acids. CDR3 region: CASSLPPTLEAFF. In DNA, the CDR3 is TGTGCCAGCAGTTTACCCCCAACCCTTGAAGCTTTCTTT.

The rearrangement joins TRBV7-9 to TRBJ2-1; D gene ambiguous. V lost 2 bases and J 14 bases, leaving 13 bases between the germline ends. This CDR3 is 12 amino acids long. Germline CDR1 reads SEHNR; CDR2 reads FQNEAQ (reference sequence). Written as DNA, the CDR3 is TGTGCCAGCAGCTTAATTAATAATTCGAAGTTCTTC. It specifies CASSLINNSKFF.

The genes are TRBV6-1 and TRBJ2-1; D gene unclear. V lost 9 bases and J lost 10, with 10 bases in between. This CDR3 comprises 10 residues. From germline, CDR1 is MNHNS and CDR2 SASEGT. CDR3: CASGVREQFF. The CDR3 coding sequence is TGTGCCAGTGGGGTTAGGGAGCAGTTCTTC.

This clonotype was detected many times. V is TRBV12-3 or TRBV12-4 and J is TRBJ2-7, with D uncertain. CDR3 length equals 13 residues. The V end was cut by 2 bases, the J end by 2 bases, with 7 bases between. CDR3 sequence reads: CASSLMGAYEQYF. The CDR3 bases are TGTGCCAGCAGTTTAATGGGCGCCTACGAGCAGTACTTC.

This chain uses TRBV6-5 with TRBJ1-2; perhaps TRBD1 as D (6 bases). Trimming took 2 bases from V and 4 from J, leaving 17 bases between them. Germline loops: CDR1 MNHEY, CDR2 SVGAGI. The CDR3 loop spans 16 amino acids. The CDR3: CASSYSDVEGGYGYTF. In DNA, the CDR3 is TGTGCCAGCAGTTACAGTGACGTGGAAGGGGGCTATGGCTACACCTTC.

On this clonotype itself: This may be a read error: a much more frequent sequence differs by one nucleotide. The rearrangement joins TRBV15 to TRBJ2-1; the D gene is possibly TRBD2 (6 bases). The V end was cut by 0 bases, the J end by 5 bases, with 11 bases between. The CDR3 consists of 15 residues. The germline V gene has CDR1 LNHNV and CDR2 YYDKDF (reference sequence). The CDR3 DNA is TGTGCCACCAGCAGAGATCGCGGGGCGGACAATGAGCAGTTCTTC. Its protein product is CATSRDRGADNEQFF.

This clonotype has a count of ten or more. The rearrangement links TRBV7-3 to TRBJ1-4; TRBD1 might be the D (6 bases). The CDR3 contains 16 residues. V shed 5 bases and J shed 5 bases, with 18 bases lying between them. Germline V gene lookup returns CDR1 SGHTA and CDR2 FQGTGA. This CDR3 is CASSRGTLIPNEKLFF. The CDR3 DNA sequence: TGTGCCAGCAGCAGAGGGACACTTATCCCCAATGAAAAACTGTTTTTT. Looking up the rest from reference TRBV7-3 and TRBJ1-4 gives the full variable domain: GAGVSQTPSNKVTEKGKYVELRCDPISGHTALYWYRQSLGQGPEFLIYFQGTGAADDSGLPNDRFFAVRPEGSVSTLKIQRTERGDSAVYLCASSRGTLIPNEKLFFGSGTQLSVL.

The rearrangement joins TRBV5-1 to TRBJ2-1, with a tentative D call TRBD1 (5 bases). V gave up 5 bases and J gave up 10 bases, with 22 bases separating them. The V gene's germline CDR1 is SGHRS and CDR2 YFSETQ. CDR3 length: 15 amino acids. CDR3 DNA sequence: TGCGCCAGCAGATCGACAGCATTGAGCTCCTACGAGCAGTTCTTC. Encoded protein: CASRSTALSSYEQFF.

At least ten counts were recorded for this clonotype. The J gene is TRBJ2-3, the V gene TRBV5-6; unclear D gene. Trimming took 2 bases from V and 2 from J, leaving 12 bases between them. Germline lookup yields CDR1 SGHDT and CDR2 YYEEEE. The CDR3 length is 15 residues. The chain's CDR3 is CASSFDVSFTDTQYF. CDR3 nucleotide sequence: TGTGCCAGCAGCTTTGATGTGTCGTTCACAGATACGCAGTATTTT.

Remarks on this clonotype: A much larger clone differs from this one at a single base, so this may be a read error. This CDR3 reads CSASGRVETQYF. In DNA, the CDR3 is TGCAGTGCTAGTGGGAGGGTGGAGACCCAGTACTTC. The chain couples TRBV20-1 to TRBJ2-4; 7 bases agree with TRBD2. The end of the DNA fits TRBJ2-5 better, so the J call may be wrong. Germline V gene sequence: CDR1 DFQATT, CDR2 SNEGSKA (reference sequence). The CDR3 totals 12 residues.

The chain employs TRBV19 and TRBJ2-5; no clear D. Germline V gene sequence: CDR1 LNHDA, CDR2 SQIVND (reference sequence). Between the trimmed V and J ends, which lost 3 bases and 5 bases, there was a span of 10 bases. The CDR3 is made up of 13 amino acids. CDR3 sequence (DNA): TGTGCCAGTAGTATGAATAAGGATGAGACCCAGTACTTC. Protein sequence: CASSMNKDETQYF.

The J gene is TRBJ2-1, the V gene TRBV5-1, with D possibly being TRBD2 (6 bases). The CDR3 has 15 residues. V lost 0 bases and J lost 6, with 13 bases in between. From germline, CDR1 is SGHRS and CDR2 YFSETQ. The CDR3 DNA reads TGCGCCAGCAGCTTGGGAGATGGAGGGGCCAATGAGCAGTTCTTC. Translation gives CASSLGDGGANEQFF.

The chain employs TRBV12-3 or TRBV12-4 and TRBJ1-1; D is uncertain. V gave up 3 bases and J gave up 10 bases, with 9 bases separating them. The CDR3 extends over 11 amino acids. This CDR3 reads CASSFGIGAFF. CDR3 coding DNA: TGTGCCAGCAGTTTCGGGATTGGAGCTTTCTTT.

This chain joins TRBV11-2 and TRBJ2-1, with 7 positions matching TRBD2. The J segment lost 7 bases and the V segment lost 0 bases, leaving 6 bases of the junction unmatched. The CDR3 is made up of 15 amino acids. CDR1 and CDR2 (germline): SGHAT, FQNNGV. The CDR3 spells CASSLEATSPNEQFF. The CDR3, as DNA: TGTGCCAGCAGCTTAGAAGCGACTAGCCCTAATGAGCAGTTCTTC.

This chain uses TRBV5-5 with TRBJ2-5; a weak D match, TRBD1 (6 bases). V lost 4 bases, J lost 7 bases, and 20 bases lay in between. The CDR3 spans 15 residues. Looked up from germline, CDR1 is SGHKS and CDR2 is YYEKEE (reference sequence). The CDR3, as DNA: TGTGCCAGCAGCCGATTTCGGGCAGGGGAAGGGACCCAGTACTTC. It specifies CASSRFRAGEGTQYF.

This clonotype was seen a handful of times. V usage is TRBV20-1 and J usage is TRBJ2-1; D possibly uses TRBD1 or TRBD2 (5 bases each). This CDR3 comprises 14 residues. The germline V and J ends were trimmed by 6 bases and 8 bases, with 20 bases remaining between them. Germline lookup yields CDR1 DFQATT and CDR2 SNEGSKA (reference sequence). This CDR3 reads CSAPDPGPRDEQFF. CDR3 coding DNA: TGCAGTGCGCCGGACCCGGGGCCGAGGGATGAGCAGTTCTTC.

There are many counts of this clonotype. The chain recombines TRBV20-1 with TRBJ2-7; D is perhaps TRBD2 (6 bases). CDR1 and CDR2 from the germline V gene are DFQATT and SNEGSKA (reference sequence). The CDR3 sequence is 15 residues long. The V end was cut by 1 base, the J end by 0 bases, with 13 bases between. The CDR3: CSARAVAGTSYEQYF. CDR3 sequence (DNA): TGCAGTGCTAGAGCCGTGGCGGGAACCTCCTACGAGCAGTACTTC.

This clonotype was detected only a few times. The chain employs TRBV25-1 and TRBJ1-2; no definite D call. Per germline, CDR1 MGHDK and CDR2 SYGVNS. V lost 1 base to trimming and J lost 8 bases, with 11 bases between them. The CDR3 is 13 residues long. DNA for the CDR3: TGTGCCAGCAGTGAATGGGAGGGAAGCGGCTACACCTTC. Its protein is CASSEWEGSGYTF.

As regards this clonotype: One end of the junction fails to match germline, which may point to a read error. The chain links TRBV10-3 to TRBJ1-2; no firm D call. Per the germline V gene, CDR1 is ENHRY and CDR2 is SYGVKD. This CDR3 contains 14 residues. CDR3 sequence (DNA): TGTGCCATCAGTGCCGGAAGCTCTAACTATGGCTGCACCTTC. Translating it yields CAISAGSSNYGCTF.

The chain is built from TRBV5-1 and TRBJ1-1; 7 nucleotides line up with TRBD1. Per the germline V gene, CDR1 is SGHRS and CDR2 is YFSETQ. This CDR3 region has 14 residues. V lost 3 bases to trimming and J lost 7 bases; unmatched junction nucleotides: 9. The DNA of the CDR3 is TGCGCCAGCAGCTCGCAAAATGCAGGGGGTGAAGCTTTCTTT. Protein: CASSSQNAGGEAFF.